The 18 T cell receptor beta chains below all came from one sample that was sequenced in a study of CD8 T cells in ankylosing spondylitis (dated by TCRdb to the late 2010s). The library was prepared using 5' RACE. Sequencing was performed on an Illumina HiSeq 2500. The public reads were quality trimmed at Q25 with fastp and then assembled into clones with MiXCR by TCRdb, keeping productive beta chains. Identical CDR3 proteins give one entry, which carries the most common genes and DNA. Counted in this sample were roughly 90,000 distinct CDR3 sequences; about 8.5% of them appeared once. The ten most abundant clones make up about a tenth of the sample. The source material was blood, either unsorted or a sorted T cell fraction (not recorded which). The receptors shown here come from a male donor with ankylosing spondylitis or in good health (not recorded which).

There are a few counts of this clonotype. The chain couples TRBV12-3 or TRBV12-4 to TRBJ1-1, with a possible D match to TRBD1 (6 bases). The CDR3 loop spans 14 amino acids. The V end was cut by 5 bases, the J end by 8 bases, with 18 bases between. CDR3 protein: CASSPTYVQGEAFF. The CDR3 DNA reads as TGTGCCAGCAGTCCTACGTACGTACAGGGAGAAGCTTTCTTT.

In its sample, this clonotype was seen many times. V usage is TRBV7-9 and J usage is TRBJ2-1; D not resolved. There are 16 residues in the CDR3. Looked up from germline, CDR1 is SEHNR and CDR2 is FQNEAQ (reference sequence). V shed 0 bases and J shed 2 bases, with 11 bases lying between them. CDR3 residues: CASSLAPTHPYNEQFF. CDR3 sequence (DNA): TGTGCCAGCAGCTTAGCCCCAACCCACCCCTACAATGAGCAGTTCTTC. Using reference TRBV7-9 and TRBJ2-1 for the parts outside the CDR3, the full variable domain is DTGVSQNPRHKITKRGQNVTFRCDPISEHNRLYWYRQTLGQGPEFLTYFQNEAQLEKSRLLSDRFSAERPKGSFSTLEIQRTEQGDSAMYLCASSLAPTHPYNEQFFGPGTRLTVL.

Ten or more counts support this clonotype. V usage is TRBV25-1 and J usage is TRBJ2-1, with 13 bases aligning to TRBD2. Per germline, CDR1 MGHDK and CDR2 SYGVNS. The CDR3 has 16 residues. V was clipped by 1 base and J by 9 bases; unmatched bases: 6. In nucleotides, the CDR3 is TGTGCCAGCAGTGAATGGACTAGCGGGAGTGATGGTGAGCAGTTCTTC. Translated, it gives CASSEWTSGSDGEQFF.

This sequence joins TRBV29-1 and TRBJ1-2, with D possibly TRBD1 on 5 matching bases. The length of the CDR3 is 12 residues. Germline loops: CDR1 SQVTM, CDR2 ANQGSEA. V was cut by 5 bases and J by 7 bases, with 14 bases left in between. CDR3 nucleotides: TGCAGCGTTCCAGGGCTCCCGGGTGGCTACACCTTC. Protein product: CSVPGLPGGYTF.

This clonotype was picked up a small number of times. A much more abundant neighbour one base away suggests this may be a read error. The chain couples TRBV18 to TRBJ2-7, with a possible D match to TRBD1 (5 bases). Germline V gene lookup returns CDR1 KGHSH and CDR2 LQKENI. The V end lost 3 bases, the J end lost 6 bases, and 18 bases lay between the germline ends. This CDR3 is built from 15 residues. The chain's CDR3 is CASSPAAGILCEQYF. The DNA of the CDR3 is TGTGCCAGCTCACCGGCGGCAGGGATTCTCTGCGAGCAGTACTTC.

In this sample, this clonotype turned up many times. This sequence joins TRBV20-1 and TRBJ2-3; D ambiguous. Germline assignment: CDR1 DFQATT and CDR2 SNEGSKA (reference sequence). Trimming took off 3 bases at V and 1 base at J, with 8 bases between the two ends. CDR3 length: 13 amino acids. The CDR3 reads CSARSRGTDTQYF. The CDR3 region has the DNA TGCAGTGCTAGGAGTCGAGGCACAGATACGCAGTATTTT.

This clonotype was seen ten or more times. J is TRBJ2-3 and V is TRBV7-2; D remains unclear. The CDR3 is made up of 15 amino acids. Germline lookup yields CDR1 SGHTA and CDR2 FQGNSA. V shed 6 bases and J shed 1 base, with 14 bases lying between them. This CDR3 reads CASRTGQRRTDTQYF. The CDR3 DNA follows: TGTGCCAGCAGAACGGGCCAGAGACGCACAGATACGCAGTATTTT.

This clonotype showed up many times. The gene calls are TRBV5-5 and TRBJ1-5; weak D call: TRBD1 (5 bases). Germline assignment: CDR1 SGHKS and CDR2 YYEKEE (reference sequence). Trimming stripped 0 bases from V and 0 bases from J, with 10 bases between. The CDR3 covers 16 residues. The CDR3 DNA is TGTGCCAGCAGCTTGGGACAGATCTATAGCAATCAGCCCCAGCATTTT. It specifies CASSLGQIYSNQPQHF.

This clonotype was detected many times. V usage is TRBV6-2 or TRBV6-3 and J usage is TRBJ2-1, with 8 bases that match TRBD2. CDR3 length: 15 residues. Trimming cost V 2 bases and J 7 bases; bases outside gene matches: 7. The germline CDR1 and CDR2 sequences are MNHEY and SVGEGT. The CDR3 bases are TGTGCCAGCAGTTACCAGCGGGAGTACAAGAATGAGCAGTTCTTC. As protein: CASSYQREYKNEQFF.

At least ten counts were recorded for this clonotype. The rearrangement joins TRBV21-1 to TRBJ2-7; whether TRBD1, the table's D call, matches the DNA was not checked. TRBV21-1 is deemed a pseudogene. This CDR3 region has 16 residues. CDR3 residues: CASSSLGRHTPYEQYF. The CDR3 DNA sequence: TGTGCCAGCAGCAGCCTCGGGCGTCATACCCCCTACGAGCAGTACTTC.

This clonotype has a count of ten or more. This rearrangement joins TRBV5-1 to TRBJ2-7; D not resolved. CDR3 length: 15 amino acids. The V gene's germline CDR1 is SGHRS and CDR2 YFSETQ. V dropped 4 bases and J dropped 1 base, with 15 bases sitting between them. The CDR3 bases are TGCGCCAGCAGCCCAGACATTGTACGGTCCTACGAGCAGTACTTC. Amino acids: CASSPDIVRSYEQYF.

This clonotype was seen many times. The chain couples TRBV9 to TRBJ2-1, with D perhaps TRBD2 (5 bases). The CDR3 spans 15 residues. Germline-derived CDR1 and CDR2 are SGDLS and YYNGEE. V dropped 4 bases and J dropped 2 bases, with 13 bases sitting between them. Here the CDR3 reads CASSPQSGAYNEQFF. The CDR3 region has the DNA TGTGCCAGCAGCCCCCAGAGCGGAGCCTACAATGAGCAGTTCTTC.

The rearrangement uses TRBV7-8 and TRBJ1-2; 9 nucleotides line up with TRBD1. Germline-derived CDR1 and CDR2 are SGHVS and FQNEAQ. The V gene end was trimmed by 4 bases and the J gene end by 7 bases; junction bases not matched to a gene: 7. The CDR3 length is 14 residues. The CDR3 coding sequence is TGTGCCAGCAGCTCGGGACAGGGAGTAGGTGGCTACACCTTC. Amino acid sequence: CASSSGQGVGGYTF.

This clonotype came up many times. This CDR3 reads CASSQDGVGWNPDTQYF. CDR3 bases: TGCGCCAGCAGCCAAGATGGGGTGGGGTGGAACCCAGATACGCAGTATTTT. The chain carries TRBV4-3 and TRBJ2-3, with no clear D. The V end was cut by 0 bases, the J end by 4 bases, with 17 bases between. The CDR3 is 17 residues long. The germline V gene has CDR1 LGHNA and CDR2 YSLEER.

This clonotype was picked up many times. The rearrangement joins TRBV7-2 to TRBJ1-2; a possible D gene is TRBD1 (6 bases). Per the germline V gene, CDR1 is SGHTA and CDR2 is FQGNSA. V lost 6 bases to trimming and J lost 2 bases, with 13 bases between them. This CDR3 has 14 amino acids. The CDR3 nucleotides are TGTGCCAGCAGGAGCCGGAGGGGGAACTATGGCTACACCTTC. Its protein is CASRSRRGNYGYTF. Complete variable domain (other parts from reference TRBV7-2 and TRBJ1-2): GAGVSQSPSNKVTEKGKDVELRCDPISGHTALYWYRQSLGQGLEFLIYFQGNSAPDKSGLPSDRFSAERTGGSVSTLTIQRTQQEDSAVYLCASRSRRGNYGYTFGSGTRLTVV.

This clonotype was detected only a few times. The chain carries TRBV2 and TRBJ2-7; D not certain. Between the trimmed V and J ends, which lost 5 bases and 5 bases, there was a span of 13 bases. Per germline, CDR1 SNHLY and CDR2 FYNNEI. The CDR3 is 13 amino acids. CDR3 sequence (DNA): TGTGCCAGCAGTAGGCCCCAACTACACGAGCAGTACTTC. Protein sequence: CASSRPQLHEQYF.

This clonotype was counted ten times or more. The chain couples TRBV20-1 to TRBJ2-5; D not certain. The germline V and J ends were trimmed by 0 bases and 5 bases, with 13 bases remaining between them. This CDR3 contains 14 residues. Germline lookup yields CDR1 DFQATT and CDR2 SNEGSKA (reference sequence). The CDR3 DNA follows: TGCAGTGCTAGAGATGGCCTAGTCAGGGAGACCCAGTACTTC. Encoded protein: CSARDGLVRETQYF.

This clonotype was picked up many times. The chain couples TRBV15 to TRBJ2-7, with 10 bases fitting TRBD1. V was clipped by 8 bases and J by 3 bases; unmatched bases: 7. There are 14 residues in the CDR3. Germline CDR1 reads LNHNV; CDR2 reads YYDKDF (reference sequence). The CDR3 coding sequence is TGTGCCACCGGTAGAGGGACAGGGGACTACGAGCAGTACTTC. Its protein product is CATGRGTGDYEQYF.